This T cell receptor beta chain appears in the sequencing data of a study of T cells after yellow fever vaccination. Germline assignment: CDR1 LGHNA and CDR2 YNFKEQ. CDR3 length: 15 amino acids. V gave up 4 bases and J gave up 2 bases, with 14 bases separating them. This clonotype came up a few times. A single record per CDR3 protein comes from TCRdb applying MiXCR to the 5' RACE reads. This sample has hundreds of thousands of distinct CDR3 sequences, with roughly an eighth found just once. The sample here was PBMCs, taken on the day of the yellow fever booster vaccination. The chain is built from TRBV4-2 and TRBJ2-5, with D possibly matching TRBD2 (6 bases). This receptor was taken from a young man who received the YFV17D yellow fever vaccine. CDR3 residues: CASSRGTYAQETQYF. CDR3 sequence (DNA): TGTGCCAGCAGCCGCGGGACTTACGCGCAAGAGACCCAGTACTTC.